This T cell receptor (beta chain) was recovered during a study of control samples from healthy donors and cancer patients. The CDR3 totals 13 residues. V lost 5 bases and J 2 bases, leaving 10 bases between the germline ends. The germline gives CDR1 PRHDT, CDR2 FYEKMQ (reference sequence). The method was immunoSEQ multiplex PCR; TCRdb's version includes in-frame clones alone and lacks a portion of them. The sample has around 150,000 clones, around 96% seen once. The receptor's source is a woman in her thirties in good health. The chain links TRBV13 to TRBJ2-7; D gene ambiguous. Sequenced sample: blood. In DNA form, the CDR3 reads TGTGCCAGCAGCCCCGCTAGGACCTACGAGCAGTACTTC. Amino acid sequence: CASSPARTYEQYF.